This TCR beta chain was sequenced in a study of T cells after yellow fever vaccination. About the study: Fractions low in cell number were prepared with SMART-Seq v4 Ultra Low Input.

Template switching with 5'RACE generated the TCR cDNA and added a universal primer site and UMIs. TCRdb fed the 5' RACE reads into MiXCR, producing one record per CDR3 protein. The sample lists a few hundred thousand distinct CDR3 sequences; over 15% were seen once. Findings and limits, study-wide: Clonotypes found in both CD4 and CD8 compartments made up a small share. Primary-vaccination clones mostly resurfaced post-booster (around 96% CD4, roughly 90% CD8).

The CDR3 covers 15 residues. CDR1 is SQVTM and CDR2 is ANQGSEA in the germline V gene. The V gene lost 4 bases and the J gene lost 1 base, with 16 bases spanning the gap. A remark on this clonotype: Its antigen is not known.

The chain uses TRBV29-1 and TRBJ1-2; D uncertain. This sequence was found in a man between 18 and 35 years old who received the YFV17D yellow fever vaccine. Source: PBMCs, taken before the yellow fever booster vaccination. This chain's CDR3 is CSVGIEGGDNYGYTF. The CDR3 nucleotides are TGCAGCGTTGGGATAGAGGGCGGAGATAACTATGGCTACACCTTC.